Described below is a single T cell receptor beta chain sequence and its context. Antigen unknown. Only in-frame clones appear in the TCRdb table, and some are missing; sequencing was by immunoSEQ multiplex PCR. The sample consists of under 80,000 clones, around 90% of them appearing once. The ends were cut back, 0 bases at V and 0 bases at J, with 22 bases in the middle. The CDR3 runs to 20 residues. Per the germline V gene, CDR1 is SGHKS and CDR2 is YYEKEE (reference sequence). This record belongs to a study of OX40 agonist ivuxolimab in advanced cancers. Overall study: Dose-escalation patients had hepatocellular carcinoma, melanoma, renal cell or head and neck cancer. Findings and limits, study-wide: CD4+ and CD8+ blood T cells expanded clonally by week 6 at 0.1 to 3.0 mg/kg.

Blood got drawn at baseline, again on cycle 4 day 1, and then on cycle 7 day 1. The receptor comes from an adult with an advanced solid tumor such as melanoma, head and neck, liver or kidney cancer. The chain links TRBV5-5 to TRBJ2-4, with D perhaps matching TRBD1 (6 bases). The specimen was CD4+ or CD8+ T cells sorted from blood, collected in a trial of the OX40 agonist ivuxolimab. The CDR3, as DNA: TGTGCCAGCAGCTTGGGGATCAACAGGGCATATGACCTAGCCAAAAACATTCAGTACTTC. Encoded protein: CASSLGINRAYDLAKNIQYF.